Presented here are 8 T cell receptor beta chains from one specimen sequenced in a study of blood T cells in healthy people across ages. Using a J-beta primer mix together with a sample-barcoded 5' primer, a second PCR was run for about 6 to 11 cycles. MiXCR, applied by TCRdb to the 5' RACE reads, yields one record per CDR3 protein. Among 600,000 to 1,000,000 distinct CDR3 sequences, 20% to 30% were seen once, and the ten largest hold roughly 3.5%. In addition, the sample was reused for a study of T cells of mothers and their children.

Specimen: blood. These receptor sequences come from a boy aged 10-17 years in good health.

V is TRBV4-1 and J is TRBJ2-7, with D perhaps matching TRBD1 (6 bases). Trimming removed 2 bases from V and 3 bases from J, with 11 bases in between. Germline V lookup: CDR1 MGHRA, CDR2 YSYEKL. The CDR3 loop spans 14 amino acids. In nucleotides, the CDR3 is TGCGCCAGCAGCCAACGGGACACTAACTACGAGCAGTACTTC. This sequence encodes CASSQRDTNYEQYF.

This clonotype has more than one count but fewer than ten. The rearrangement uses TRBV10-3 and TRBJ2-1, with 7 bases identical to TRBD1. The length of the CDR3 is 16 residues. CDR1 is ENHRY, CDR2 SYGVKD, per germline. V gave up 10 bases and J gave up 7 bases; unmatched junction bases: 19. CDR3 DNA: TGTGCCACCAACTTAAATTACTCGGGACAGATTAATGAGCAGTTCTTC. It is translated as CATNLNYSGQINEQFF.

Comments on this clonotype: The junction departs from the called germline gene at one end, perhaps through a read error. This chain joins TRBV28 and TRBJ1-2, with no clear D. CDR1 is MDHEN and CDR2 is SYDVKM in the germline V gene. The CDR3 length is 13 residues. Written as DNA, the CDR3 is TGTGCCAGCAGTTTGGGTCAGGACTATGGCCACACCTTC. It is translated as CASSLGQDYGHTF.

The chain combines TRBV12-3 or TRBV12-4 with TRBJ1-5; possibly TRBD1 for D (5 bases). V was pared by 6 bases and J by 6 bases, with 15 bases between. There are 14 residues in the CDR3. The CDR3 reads CASSPQGRGQPQHF. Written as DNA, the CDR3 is TGTGCCAGCAGCCCCCAGGGAAGAGGTCAGCCCCAGCATTTT.

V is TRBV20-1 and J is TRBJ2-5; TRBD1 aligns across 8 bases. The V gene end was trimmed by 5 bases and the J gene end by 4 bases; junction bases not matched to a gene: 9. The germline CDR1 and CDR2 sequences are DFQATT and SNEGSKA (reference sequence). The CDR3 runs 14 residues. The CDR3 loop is CSAGQDRVRETQYF. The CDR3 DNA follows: TGCAGTGCTGGCCAGGACAGGGTTCGAGAGACCCAGTACTTC.

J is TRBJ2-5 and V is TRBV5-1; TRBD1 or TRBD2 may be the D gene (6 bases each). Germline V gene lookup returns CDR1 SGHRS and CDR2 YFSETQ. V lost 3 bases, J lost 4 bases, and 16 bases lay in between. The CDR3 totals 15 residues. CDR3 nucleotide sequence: TGCGCCAGCAGCTGGGATGGCAGGGGAGGAGAGACCCAGTACTTC. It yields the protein CASSWDGRGGETQYF.

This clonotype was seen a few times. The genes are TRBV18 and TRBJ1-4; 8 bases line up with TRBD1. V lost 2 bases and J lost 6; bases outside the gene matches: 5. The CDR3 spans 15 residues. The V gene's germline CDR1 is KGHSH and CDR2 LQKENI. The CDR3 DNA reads TGTGCCAGCTCACCAGTAACAGGGGGTGATGAAAAACTGTTTTTT. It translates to CASSPVTGGDEKLFF. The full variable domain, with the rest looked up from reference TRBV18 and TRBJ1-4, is NAGVMQNPRHLVRRRGQEARLRCSPMKGHSHVYWYRQLPEEGLKFMVYLQKENIIDESGMPKERFSAEFPKEGPSILRIQQVVRGDSAAYFCASSPVTGGDEKLFFGSGTQLSVL.

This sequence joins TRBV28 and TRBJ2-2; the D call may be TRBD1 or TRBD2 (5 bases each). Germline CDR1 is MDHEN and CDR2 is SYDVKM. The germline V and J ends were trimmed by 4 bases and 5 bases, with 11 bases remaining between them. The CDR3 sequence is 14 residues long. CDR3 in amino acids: CASSSGDGTGELFF. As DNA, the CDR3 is TGTGCCAGCAGTTCTGGGGACGGAACCGGGGAGCTGTTTTTT.